These 18 T cell receptor beta chains came from one sample sequenced in a study of radiotherapy plus CTLA-4 blockade in lung cancer (dated by TCRdb to 2016 to 2018). Receptor libraries were prepared by the immunoSEQ multiplex PCR assay. TCRdb stores this immuneACCESS table with in-frame sequences only. Part of the clones is absent; in the studies checked, under half of the shortfall reflects unresolved V genes, and no reason is known for the rest. Counted in this sample were around 55,000 clones; around 80% of them appeared once. Less than 7.5% of the sample rests with the top ten. The specimen was peripheral blood, collected from a patient treated with radiotherapy plus ipilimumab. The receptor set was obtained from a human donor with non-small cell lung cancer whose response to radiotherapy plus ipilimumab could not be evaluated.

J is TRBJ1-1 and V is TRBV19, with D unresolved. The ends were cut back, 6 bases at V and 1 base at J, with 12 bases in the middle. CDR1 LNHDA and CDR2 SQIVND come from the germline V gene (reference sequence). This CDR3 has 14 residues. The CDR3 protein is CASSQVSRNTEAFF. The DNA for the CDR3 is TGTGCCAGTAGCCAGGTTTCTCGGAACACTGAAGCTTTCTTT.

In nucleotides, the CDR3 is TGCGCCTCGGGAAGGCAGGTCAATGAGAATAATTCACCCCTCCACTTT. Amino acid sequence: CASGRQVNENNSPLHF. The V gene is TRBV4-1, the J gene TRBJ1-6; D gene ambiguous. Germline lookup yields CDR1 MGHRA and CDR2 YSYEKL. The CDR3 extends over 16 amino acids. V lost 11 bases and J lost 5, with 22 bases in between.

The genes are TRBV7-2 and TRBJ2-7; D is undetermined. The CDR3 contains 15 residues. Germline CDR1 and CDR2: SGHTA and FQGNSA. V was pared by 2 bases and J by 1 base, with 12 bases between. For the CDR3, the DNA is TGTGCCAGCAGCTTAAGCTATGCGGTTTCCTACGAGCAGTACTTC. Translated: CASSLSYAVSYEQYF.

The chain carries TRBV20-1 and TRBJ2-1; D remains unclear. Germline V CDR1 and CDR2: DFQATT, SNEGSKA (reference sequence). The CDR3 has 11 amino acids. V lost 8 bases, J lost 4 bases, and 9 bases lay in between. The CDR3 reads CSLARYNEQFF. The CDR3 DNA reads as TGCAGTCTCGCTAGGTACAATGAGCAGTTCTTC.

This clone was recorded a few times. The chain has TRBV10-3 and TRBJ1-1, with a possible D match to TRBD1 (6 bases). V dropped 6 bases and J dropped 8 bases, with 10 bases sitting between them. The CDR3 contains 11 residues. Germline CDR1 is ENHRY and CDR2 is SYGVKD. The CDR3 loop reads CAIRETGEAFF. In DNA, the CDR3 is TGTGCCATCAGGGAAACAGGGGAAGCTTTCTTT.

This clone was seen a single time. The V and J genes are TRBV27 and TRBJ2-2; 7 bases align to TRBD1. Unmatched junction bases numbered 5, after V lost 3 bases and J lost 4 bases. Germline V gives CDR1 MNHEY, CDR2 SMNVEV (reference sequence). The CDR3 covers 15 residues. This CDR3 is CASSFGSGGTGELFF. CDR3 nucleotide sequence: TGTGCCAGCAGTTTCGGGTCAGGGGGCACCGGGGAGCTGTTTTTT.

The chain combines TRBV19 with TRBJ1-2, with D possibly being TRBD1 (5 bases). Trimming took off 3 bases at V and 6 bases at J, with 17 bases between the two ends. The V gene's germline CDR1 is LNHDA and CDR2 SQIVND (reference sequence). The CDR3 has 15 residues. The CDR3 sequence is CASSIRGVGLDGYTF. The CDR3 DNA sequence: TGTGCCAGTAGTATCCGGGGGGTAGGTTTGGATGGCTACACCTTC.

This clone has only a few counts. The chain combines TRBV9 with TRBJ2-7, with TRBD2 as a possible D gene (7 bases). The ends were cut back, 4 bases at V and 5 bases at J, with 16 bases in the middle. This CDR3 spans 14 amino acids. The germline CDR1 and CDR2 sequences are SGDLS and YYNGEE. CDR3: CASSPGGPSDEQYF. The CDR3 region has the DNA TGTGCCAGCAGCCCCGGGGGGCCTAGCGACGAGCAGTACTTC.

The chain links TRBV18 to TRBJ1-4; no clear D. Trimming shortened V by 5 bases and J by 8 bases, and 15 bases separated the two germline ends. This CDR3 region has 14 residues. The germline CDR1 and CDR2 sequences are KGHSH and LQKENI. DNA for the CDR3: TGTGCCAGCTCAACCACCGGGGTTGGGGAAAAACTGTTTTTT. Translation: CASSTTGVGEKLFF.

The rearrangement links TRBV30 to TRBJ1-2, with D possibly being TRBD1 (6 bases). This CDR3 is 13 amino acids long. V lost 2 bases to trimming and J lost 1 base, with 8 bases between them. Looked up from germline, CDR1 is GTSNPN and CDR2 is SVGIG (reference sequence). The CDR3 loop is CAWSNRVNYGYTF. CDR3 DNA: TGTGCCTGGAGTAACAGGGTTAACTATGGCTACACCTTC.

This chain uses TRBV27 with TRBJ2-1; 10 bases are shared with TRBD1. The CDR3 consists of 14 residues. CDR1 is MNHEY and CDR2 is SMNVEV in the germline V gene (reference sequence). The V gene end was trimmed by 5 bases and the J gene end by 8 bases; junction bases not matched to a gene: 6. Here the CDR3 reads CASSPLTGGDEQFF. The CDR3 DNA is TGTGCCAGCAGTCCGCTGACAGGGGGCGATGAGCAGTTCTTC.

The genes are TRBV5-1 and TRBJ2-7, with D possibly being TRBD2 (6 bases). Trimming took 4 bases from V and 3 from J, leaving 20 bases between them. This CDR3 comprises 16 residues. Germline values: CDR1 SGHRS, CDR2 YFSETQ. In DNA, the CDR3 is TGCGCCAGCAGCAAGGGCGGGACCGACCTACTCTACGAGCAGTACTTC. It yields the protein CASSKGGTDLLYEQYF.

The chain has TRBV27 and TRBJ1-1, with D tentatively TRBD1 (5 bases). From germline, CDR1 is MNHEY and CDR2 SMNVEV (reference sequence). The CDR3 is 14 amino acids. V lost 5 bases and J lost 1, with 11 bases in between. CDR3: CASSPYQGNTEAFF. Here the CDR3 DNA reads TGTGCCAGCAGTCCCTATCAGGGGAACACTGAAGCTTTCTTT.

Here the CDR3 reads CASSEYRGTNEKLFF. The DNA for the CDR3 is TGCGCCAGCAGTGAATACCGGGGAACTAATGAAAAACTGTTTTTT. The chain has TRBV10-2 and TRBJ1-4; D call uncertain. The CDR3 length is 15 residues. V lost 3 bases and J lost 1, with 9 bases in between. Germline loops: CDR1 WSHSY, CDR2 SAAADI.

In its sample, this clone was seen once. The V call is TRBV23-1, the J call TRBJ1-1, with D tentatively TRBD1 (5 bases). TRBV23-1 is annotated as an ORF whose role is uncertain. V lost 0 bases to trimming and J lost 0 bases, with 14 bases between them. The CDR3 covers 17 residues. CDR3 protein: CASSQSLGRGVNTEAFF. The CDR3 DNA follows: TGCGCCAGCAGTCAATCGCTGGGACGGGGGGTGAACACTGAAGCTTTCTTT.

The sample holds one count of this clone. In nucleotides, the CDR3 is TGTGCTAGTGGTTTGTCAGGGAGGAACGGGGAGCTGTTTTTT. Its protein product is CASGLSGRNGELFF. The gene calls are TRBV12-5 and TRBJ2-2; D may be TRBD2 (6 bases). The CDR3 is made up of 14 amino acids. Per germline, CDR1 LGHNT and CDR2 FRNRAP. Trimming shortened V by 2 bases and J by 7 bases, and 11 bases separated the two germline ends.

The rearrangement joins TRBV5-1 to TRBJ2-1; 14 bases are a match to TRBD2. Trimming took 4 bases from V and 7 from J; bases not matched to a gene: 16. The germline CDR1 and CDR2 sequences are SGHRS and YFSETQ. The CDR3 runs to 19 residues. The CDR3 is CASSPPGLAGAGGGNEQFF. CDR3 DNA sequence: TGCGCCAGCAGCCCGCCGGGACTAGCGGGGGCCGGGGGAGGGAATGAGCAGTTCTTC. The full variable domain, completed using reference TRBV5-1 and TRBJ2-1, is KAGVTQTPRYLIKTRGQQVTLSCSPISGHRSVSWYQQTPGQGLQFLFEYFSETQRNKGNFPGRFSGRQFSNSRSEMNVSTLELGDSALYLCASSPPGLAGAGGGNEQFFGPGTRLTVL.

The chain couples TRBV13 to TRBJ2-7; tentative D call: TRBD2 (6 bases). The CDR3 loop spans 12 amino acids. Germline loops: CDR1 PRHDT, CDR2 FYEKMQ (reference sequence). V was shortened by 1 base and J by 8 bases, with 9 bases between the two germline ends. The CDR3: CASSLDGRQQYF. The DNA of the CDR3 is TGTGCCAGCAGCTTAGATGGGAGGCAGCAGTACTTC.